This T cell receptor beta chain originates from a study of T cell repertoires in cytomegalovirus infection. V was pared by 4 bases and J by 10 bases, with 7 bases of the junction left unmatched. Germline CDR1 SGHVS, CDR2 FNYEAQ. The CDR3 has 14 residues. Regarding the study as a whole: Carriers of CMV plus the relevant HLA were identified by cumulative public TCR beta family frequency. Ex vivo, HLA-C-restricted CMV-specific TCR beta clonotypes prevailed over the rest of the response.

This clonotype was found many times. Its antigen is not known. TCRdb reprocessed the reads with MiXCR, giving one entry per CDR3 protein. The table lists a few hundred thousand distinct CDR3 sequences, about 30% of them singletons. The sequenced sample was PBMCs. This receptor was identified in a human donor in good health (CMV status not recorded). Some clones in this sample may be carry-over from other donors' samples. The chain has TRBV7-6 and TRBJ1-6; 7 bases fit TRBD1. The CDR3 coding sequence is TGTGCCAGCAGCTCACGACAGGGTGAATCACCCCTCCACTTT. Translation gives CASSSRQGESPLHF.